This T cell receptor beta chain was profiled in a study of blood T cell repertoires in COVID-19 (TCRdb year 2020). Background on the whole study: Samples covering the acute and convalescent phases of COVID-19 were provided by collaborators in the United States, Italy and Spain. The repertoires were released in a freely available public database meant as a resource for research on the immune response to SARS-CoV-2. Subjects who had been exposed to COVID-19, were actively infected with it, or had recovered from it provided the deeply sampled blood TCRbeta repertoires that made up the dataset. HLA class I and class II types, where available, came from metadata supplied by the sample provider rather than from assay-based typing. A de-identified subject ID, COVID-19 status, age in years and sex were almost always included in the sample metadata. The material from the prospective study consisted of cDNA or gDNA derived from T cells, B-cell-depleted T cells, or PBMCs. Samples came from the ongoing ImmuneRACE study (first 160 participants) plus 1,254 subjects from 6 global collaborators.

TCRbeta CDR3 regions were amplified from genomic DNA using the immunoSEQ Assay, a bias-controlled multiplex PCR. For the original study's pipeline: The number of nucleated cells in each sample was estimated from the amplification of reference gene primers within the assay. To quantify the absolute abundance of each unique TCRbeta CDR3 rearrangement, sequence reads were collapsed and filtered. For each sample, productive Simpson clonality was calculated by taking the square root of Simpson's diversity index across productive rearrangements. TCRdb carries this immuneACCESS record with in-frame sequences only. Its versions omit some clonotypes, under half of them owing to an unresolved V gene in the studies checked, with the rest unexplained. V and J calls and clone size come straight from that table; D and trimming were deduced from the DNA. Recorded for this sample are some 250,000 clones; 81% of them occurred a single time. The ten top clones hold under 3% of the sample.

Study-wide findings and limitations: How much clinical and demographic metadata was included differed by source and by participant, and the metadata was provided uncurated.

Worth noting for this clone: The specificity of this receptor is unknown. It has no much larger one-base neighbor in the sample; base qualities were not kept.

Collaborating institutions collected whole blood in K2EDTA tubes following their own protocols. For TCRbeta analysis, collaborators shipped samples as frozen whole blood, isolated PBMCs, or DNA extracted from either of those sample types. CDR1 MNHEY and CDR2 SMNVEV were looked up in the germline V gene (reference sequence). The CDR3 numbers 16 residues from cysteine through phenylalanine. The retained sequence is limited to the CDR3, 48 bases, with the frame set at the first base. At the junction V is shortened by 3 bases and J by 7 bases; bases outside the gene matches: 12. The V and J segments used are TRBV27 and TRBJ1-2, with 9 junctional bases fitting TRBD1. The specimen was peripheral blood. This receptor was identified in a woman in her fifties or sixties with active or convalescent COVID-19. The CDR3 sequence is CASSFSLQGANRGYTF. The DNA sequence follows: TGTGCCAGCAGTTTTTCCTTACAGGGGGCGAATCGTGGCTACACCTTC.